The clone carrying this TCR beta chain turned up a few times. The antigen is unknown. The data originate from a study of blood T cells in healthy people across ages. Study-wide findings and caveats: Long-lived donors carried more naive CD4+ cells and greater diversity than aged donors.

CDR1 and CDR2 (germline): SEHNR, FQNEAQ (reference sequence). The CDR3 length is 13 residues. A second PCR, run for about 6 to 12 cycles, used a sample-barcoded 5' primer plus a J-beta primer mix. Researchers report that a template-switch adaptor with 12 random nucleotides tagged each cDNA molecule. MiXCR was run by TCRdb on the 5' RACE reads, yielding one entry per CDR3 protein. The table lists some 1,800,000 distinct CDR3 sequences, about 39% of them singletons. The sample comprised blood. The V gene is TRBV7-9, the J gene TRBJ2-4; D is perhaps TRBD2 (6 bases). The tail of the sequence fits TRBJ2-7 better, so the J call may be wrong. The clonotype originates from a human donor in good health. CDR3 protein: CASTKVGGSEQYF. CDR3 in DNA: TGTGCCAGCACCAAAGTTGGGGGGTCCGAGCAGTACTTC.